One sample yielded the 20 T cell receptor beta chains listed below, sequenced in a study of blood T cell repertoires in COVID-19. Data came from immunoSEQ multiplex PCR; TCRdb stores just in-frame clones and leaves some out. The table shows 250,000 to 350,000 clones, with approximately 86% occurring only once. Material for sequencing was peripheral blood. Source of these receptors: a man aged 18 to 30 with active or convalescent COVID-19.

The chain links TRBV11-2 to TRBJ1-2; D remains ambiguous. V gave up 5 bases and J gave up 7 bases, with 17 bases separating them. The germline V gene encodes CDR1 SGHAT and CDR2 FQNNGV. This CDR3 spans 14 amino acids. This CDR3 is CASSPRPRLGGYTF. CDR3 DNA: TGTGCCAGCAGCCCAAGACCTAGGCTGGGTGGCTACACCTTC.

This clone was seen once. The rearrangement links TRBV10-3 to TRBJ1-4, with a weak D call TRBD1 (5 bases). Germline CDR1 is ENHRY and CDR2 is SYGVKD. CDR3 length equals 13 residues. V was pared by 0 bases and J by 12 bases, with 11 bases between. In DNA, the CDR3 is TGTGCCATCAGTGAGTCGGGGGGGTTGGAACTGTTTTTT. This codes for CAISESGGLELFF.

The chain combines TRBV19 with TRBJ2-1; a possible D gene is TRBD1 (5 bases). V was clipped by 6 bases and J by 1 base, with 10 bases between them. Germline lookup yields CDR1 LNHDA and CDR2 SQIVND (reference sequence). The CDR3 runs 14 residues. CDR3 protein: CASRKKGSYNEQFF. For the CDR3, the DNA is TGTGCCAGTAGAAAGAAGGGGTCCTACAATGAGCAGTTCTTC. The whole variable domain, filled in from reference TRBV19 and TRBJ2-1, reads DGGITQSPKYLFRKEGQNVTLSCEQNLNHDAMYWYRQDPGQGLRLIYYSQIVNDFQKGDIAEGYSVSREKKESFPLTVTSAQKNPTAFYLCASRKKGSYNEQFFGPGTRLTVL.

CDR3 residues: CASSSPLALAGGLEETQYF. CDR3 nucleotide sequence: TGTGCCAGCAGCTCTCCTCTAGCACTAGCGGGGGGGCTGGAAGAGACCCAGTACTTC. The chain couples TRBV7-2 to TRBJ2-5; 13 positions agree with TRBD2. This CDR3 has 19 amino acids. V lost 4 bases and J lost 3; bases outside the gene matches: 14. Germline loops: CDR1 SGHTA, CDR2 FQGNSA.

The rearrangement joins TRBV9 to TRBJ2-1; TRBD2 aligns across 8 bases. The length of the CDR3 is 15 residues. V trimming: 0 bases; J trimming: 9 bases; junction bases outside the gene matches: 8. Germline CDR1 is SGDLS and CDR2 is YYNGEE. In DNA, the CDR3 is TGTGCCAGCAGCGTAGCGGGGGGGGCCCGTGGTGAGCAGTTCTTC. It specifies CASSVAGGARGEQFF. The entire variable domain, with the rest obtained from reference TRBV9 and TRBJ2-1, is as follows: DSGVTQTPKHLITATGQRVTLRCSPRSGDLSVYWYQQSLDQGLQFLIQYYNGEERAKGNILERFSAQQFPDLHSELNLSSLELGDSALYFCASSVAGGARGEQFFGPGTRLTVL.

J is TRBJ2-3 and V is TRBV5-1; TRBD2 aligns across 11 bases. Germline CDR1 reads SGHRS; CDR2 reads YFSETQ. V shed 6 bases, J shed 3 bases, and the junction held 9 bases outside the gene matches. The CDR3 totals 16 residues. In DNA form, the CDR3 reads TGCGCCAGCAACGATGAGACTAGCGGGACGACAGATACGCAGTATTTT. Encoded protein: CASNDETSGTTDTQYF.

The rearrangement uses TRBV15 and TRBJ1-1, with a possible D match to TRBD1 (6 bases). In germline, CDR1 is LNHNV, CDR2 YYDKDF (reference sequence). The V and J ends lost 0 bases and 1 base respectively, with 9 bases between them. This CDR3 comprises 15 residues. The DNA for the CDR3 is TGTGCCACCAGCAGAGAGGACAGAAGGAACACTGAAGCTTTCTTT. It is translated as CATSREDRRNTEAFF. The entire variable domain, with the rest obtained from reference TRBV15 and TRBJ1-1, is as follows: DAMVIQNPRYQVTQFGKPVTLSCSQTLNHNVMYWYQQKSSQAPKLLFHYYDKDFNNEADTPDNFQSRRPNTSFCFLDIRSPGLGDTAMYLCATSREDRRNTEAFFGQGTRLTVV.

The chain combines TRBV2 with TRBJ2-5, with 9 bases lining up with TRBD1. This CDR3 comprises 15 residues. The germline CDR1 and CDR2 sequences are SNHLY and FYNNEI. J was trimmed by 3 bases and V by 6 bases; bases with no gene match: 8. CDR3 amino acids: CASREYRGPKETQYF. In DNA, the CDR3 is TGTGCCAGCAGAGAATACAGGGGGCCAAAAGAGACCCAGTACTTC.

The chain links TRBV5-1 to TRBJ1-1; the match to TRBD1 covers 9 bases. Germline CDR1 reads SGHRS; CDR2 reads YFSETQ. The CDR3 contains 14 residues. V was pared by 1 base and J by 6 bases, with 4 bases of the junction left unmatched. CDR3 sequence (DNA): TGCGCCAGCAGCTTGACAGGGGGCAGTTCTGAAGCTTTCTTT. Its protein is CASSLTGGSSEAFF. The full variable domain, its missing parts supplied by reference TRBV5-1 and TRBJ1-1, is KAGVTQTPRYLIKTRGQQVTLSCSPISGHRSVSWYQQTPGQGLQFLFEYFSETQRNKGNFPGRFSGRQFSNSRSEMNVSTLELGDSALYLCASSLTGGSSEAFFGQGTRLTVV.

This chain uses TRBV5-1 with TRBJ1-5; a possible D gene is TRBD1 (5 bases). Germline assignment: CDR1 SGHRS and CDR2 YFSETQ. The CDR3 totals 15 residues. V shed 0 bases and J shed 4 bases, with 11 bases lying between them. The CDR3 nucleotides are TGCGCCAGCAGCTTGGGGGGCTTGGGGAATCAGCCCCAGCATTTT. Amino acid sequence: CASSLGGLGNQPQHF. Variable domain in full (rest from reference TRBV5-1 and TRBJ1-5): KAGVTQTPRYLIKTRGQQVTLSCSPISGHRSVSWYQQTPGQGLQFLFEYFSETQRNKGNFPGRFSGRQFSNSRSEMNVSTLELGDSALYLCASSLGGLGNQPQHFGDGTRLSIL.

This rearrangement joins TRBV6-4 to TRBJ1-2; 8 bases are shared with TRBD1. Germline values: CDR1 MRHNA, CDR2 SNTAGT. V trimming: 7 bases; J trimming: 8 bases; junction bases outside the gene matches: 6. The CDR3 runs 12 residues. CDR3 nucleotides: TGTGCCAGCACCCGGACAGGGATCGGCTACACCTTC. Amino acid sequence: CASTRTGIGYTF.

The rearrangement uses TRBV7-3 and TRBJ2-1; D perhaps matches TRBD2 (6 bases). Trimming stripped 2 bases from V and 3 bases from J, with 17 bases between. The length of the CDR3 is 17 residues. Germline V gene lookup returns CDR1 SGHTA and CDR2 FQGTGA. CDR3 loop: CASSLYAGGRGYNEQFF. CDR3 nucleotide sequence: TGTGCCAGCAGCTTATACGCGGGCGGGCGGGGCTACAATGAGCAGTTCTTC.

Turning to this clone: Other nucleotide sequences in the sample specify the same CDR3. The genes are TRBV9 and TRBJ2-3, with D unresolved. The CDR3 has 13 amino acids. Deletions cut 0 bases from V and 5 bases from J, with 7 bases between. Per the germline V gene, CDR1 is SGDLS and CDR2 is YYNGEE. DNA of the CDR3: TGTGCCAGCAGCGTAGACTCTGGAGATACGCAGTATTTT. Its translation: CASSVDSGDTQYF.

This sequence joins TRBV29-1 and TRBJ1-5; D is possibly TRBD1 (6 bases). Germline V gene data show CDR1 as SQVTM and CDR2 as ANQGSEA. Trimming took off 7 bases at V and 6 bases at J, with 16 bases between the two ends. CDR3 length: 13 residues. As DNA, the CDR3 is TGCAGCGCGGGGGGGCAATTCGGTCAGCCCCAGCATTTT. It encodes CSAGGQFGQPQHF.

J is TRBJ2-1 and V is TRBV6-2 or TRBV6-3, with unresolved D. CDR1 MNHEY and CDR2 SVGEGT come from the germline V gene. V was pared by 0 bases and J by 4 bases, with 4 bases between. The CDR3 is made up of 13 amino acids. CDR3 sequence: CASSYSEYNEQFF. CDR3 nucleotide sequence: TGTGCCAGCAGTTACTCGGAGTACAATGAGCAGTTCTTC.

The chain carries TRBV2 and TRBJ1-4; 7 bases map to TRBD1. Germline V gives CDR1 SNHLY, CDR2 FYNNEI. CDR3 length equals 14 residues. With 7 bases clipped from V and 7 bases from J, the junction kept 9 bases outside the gene matches. The CDR3 is CASNYRGLGEKLFF. The CDR3 coding sequence is TGTGCCAGCAACTACAGGGGTTTAGGTGAAAAACTGTTTTTT.

The chain couples TRBV9 to TRBJ1-1, with 7 bases matching TRBD1. Germline V gene sequence: CDR1 SGDLS, CDR2 YYNGEE. Trimming cost V 3 bases and J 1 base; bases outside gene matches: 3. CDR3 length: 14 amino acids. CDR3 sequence reads: CASSGGQPNTEAFF. As DNA, the CDR3 is TGTGCCAGCAGCGGGGGACAGCCGAACACTGAAGCTTTCTTT.

This chain links TRBV6-1 with TRBJ1-2, with TRBD1 as a possible D gene (5 bases). This CDR3 contains 16 residues. Trimming removed 1 base at V and 4 bases at J, with 16 bases between. The germline V gene encodes CDR1 MNHNS and CDR2 SASEGT. This CDR3 is CASSEGVTGRGYGYTF. CDR3 nucleotides: TGTGCCAGCAGTGAAGGGGTCACAGGACGCGGCTATGGCTACACCTTC.

CDR3 sequence: CASSIDDRDNQPQHF. In DNA, the CDR3 is TGTGCCAGTAGTATAGATGACAGGGACAATCAGCCCCAGCATTTT. The chain has TRBV19 and TRBJ1-5, with 7 bases matching TRBD1. CDR1 and CDR2 (germline): LNHDA, SQIVND (reference sequence). The CDR3 extends over 15 amino acids. V was pared by 0 bases and J by 3 bases, with 2 bases of the junction left unmatched.

The V gene is TRBV5-1, the J gene TRBJ2-3; TRBD2 matches at 13 bases. Germline CDR1 is SGHRS and CDR2 is YFSETQ. V lost 4 bases to trimming and J lost 4 bases; unmatched junction nucleotides: 3. CDR3 length: 15 residues. CDR3 in DNA: TGCGCCAGCAGCCAAACTAGCGGGGGGGCAGATACGCAGTATTTT. It encodes CASSQTSGGADTQYF.